Below, 21 T cell receptor beta chains from the same sample are listed, as sequenced in a study of blood T cell repertoires in COVID-19. Profiling relied on immunoSEQ multiplex PCR, and the TCRdb table lists in-frame clones only, not all of them. This sample has approximately 120,000 clones, with approximately 81% found just once. Sequencing was carried out using peripheral blood. These receptors were collected from a man older than 75 with COVID-19, enrolled during active disease.

This clone was seen just once. The chain combines TRBV6-5 with TRBJ1-2, with D possibly being TRBD1 (6 bases). The V end lost 0 bases, the J end lost 4 bases, and 12 bases lay between the germline ends. Germline CDR1 reads MNHEY; CDR2 reads SVGAGI. The CDR3 length is 15 residues. DNA of the CDR3: TGTGCCAGCAGTTACTCGGGCAGGGGAAGCTATGGCTACACCTTC. This translates into CASSYSGRGSYGYTF.

The rearrangement links TRBV27 to TRBJ1-1, with D tentatively TRBD1 (5 bases). The CDR3 consists of 14 residues. V lost 5 bases to trimming and J lost 0 bases, with 10 bases between them. Germline V gene sequence: CDR1 MNHEY, CDR2 SMNVEV (reference sequence). The CDR3 spells CASSRTFMNTEAFF. CDR3 nucleotides: TGTGCCAGCAGTAGGACATTCATGAACACTGAAGCTTTCTTT.

The chain recombines TRBV9 with TRBJ2-7, with 7 bases aligning to TRBD2. J gave up 0 bases and V 4 bases, and 7 bases lay outside the gene matches. Per germline, CDR1 SGDLS and CDR2 YYNGEE. The CDR3 consists of 15 residues. The CDR3 DNA follows: TGTGCCAGCAGCCCCCAGAGCGGGGTCTCCTACGAGCAGTACTTC. Translation gives CASSPQSGVSYEQYF.

This clone has only one observation. The chain uses TRBV12-3 or TRBV12-4 and TRBJ2-7, with D perhaps TRBD1 (5 bases). The CDR3 is made up of 12 amino acids. Deletions cut 6 bases from V and 9 bases from J, with 15 bases between. In DNA form, the CDR3 reads TGTGCCAGCAGCAACCCTCTAAGGGGGCAGTACTTC. Protein product: CASSNPLRGQYF.

V and J are TRBV29-1 and TRBJ2-7; 10 bases map to TRBD2. Unmatched junction bases numbered 7, after V lost 6 bases and J lost 2 bases. CDR3 size: 14 residues. Looked up from germline, CDR1 is SQVTM and CDR2 is ANQGSEA. CDR3 bases: TGCAGCGTCCTCGGGACTAGCGAAACCTACGAGCAGTACTTC. It codes for CSVLGTSETYEQYF.

The chain uses TRBV28 and TRBJ1-2; D gene ambiguous. Germline CDR1 reads MDHEN; CDR2 reads SYDVKM. Trimming removed 2 bases from V and 3 bases from J, with 7 bases in between. This CDR3 region has 13 residues. The CDR3 sequence: CASSLSLDYGYTF. The CDR3 nucleotides are TGTGCCAGCAGTTTAAGCCTAGACTATGGCTACACCTTC.

The rearrangement joins TRBV19 to TRBJ2-1, with D uncertain. The CDR3 runs 15 residues. Germline-derived CDR1 and CDR2 are LNHDA and SQIVND (reference sequence). Trimming stripped 5 bases from V and 0 bases from J, with 11 bases between. CDR3 protein: CASSASSSSYNEQFF. In nucleotides, the CDR3 is TGTGCCAGTAGTGCCTCTTCCAGCTCCTACAATGAGCAGTTCTTC.

The chain is built from TRBV9 and TRBJ2-5; D uncertain. CDR1 is SGDLS, CDR2 YYNGEE, per germline. V was clipped by 4 bases and J by 2 bases, with 12 bases between them. The CDR3 has 14 residues. This CDR3 is CASSRQVAQETQYF. The DNA for the CDR3 is TGTGCCAGCAGCCGTCAGGTCGCACAAGAGACCCAGTACTTC.

The chain links TRBV5-6 to TRBJ2-5; weak D call: TRBD2 (6 bases). CDR1 and CDR2 (germline): SGHDT, YYEEEE. This CDR3 is 16 amino acids long. V was clipped by 4 bases and J by 5 bases, with 21 bases between them. The chain's CDR3 is CASSLRVGGVYETQYF. As DNA, the CDR3 is TGTGCCAGCAGCCTCCGGGTGGGGGGAGTATATGAGACCCAGTACTTC.

This clone has a single count. The gene calls are TRBV21-1 and TRBJ1-2; TRBD1 reflects the table's D call only, with no check against the DNA. TRBV21-1 counts as a pseudogene. The CDR3 has 14 residues. CDR3 nucleotide sequence: TGTGCCAGCAGCGGGACAGGGCCTCGCTATGGCTACACCTTC. This codes for CASSGTGPRYGYTF.

The CDR3 bases are TGTGCCAGCAGTACAACTACATACGAGCAGTACTTC. Its protein is CASSTTTYEQYF. V and J are TRBV12-3 or TRBV12-4 and TRBJ2-7; D unresolved. The V end was cut by 5 bases, the J end by 4 bases, with 9 bases between. The CDR3 length is 12 residues.

This chain links TRBV5-5 with TRBJ1-1, with D possibly being TRBD1 (5 bases). The CDR3 is made up of 13 amino acids. The V gene's germline CDR1 is SGHKS and CDR2 YYEKEE (reference sequence). The V and J ends lost 1 base and 3 bases respectively, with 7 bases between them. The CDR3 sequence: CASSLRGDTEAFF. The CDR3 nucleotides read TGTGCCAGCAGCTTGCGGGGGGACACTGAAGCTTTCTTT. The full variable domain, rest sourced from reference TRBV5-5 and TRBJ1-1, is DAGVTQSPTHLIKTRGQQVTLRCSPISGHKSVSWYQQVLGQGPQFIFQYYEKEERGRGNFPDRFSARQFPNYSSELNVNALLLGDSALYLCASSLRGDTEAFFGQGTRLTVV.

The chain has TRBV20-1 and TRBJ2-1; weak D call: TRBD2 (5 bases). Trimming removed 7 bases from V and 6 bases from J, with 10 bases in between. Germline V gives CDR1 DFQATT, CDR2 SNEGSKA (reference sequence). The CDR3 is 11 residues long. The CDR3 loop is CSGTGFNEQFF. CDR3 bases: TGCAGTGGAACGGGGTTCAATGAGCAGTTCTTC.

V and J are TRBV6-6 and TRBJ2-7, with TRBD2 matching over 13 bases. The CDR3 consists of 15 residues. V lost 6 bases and J lost 3; bases outside the gene matches: 5. Germline CDR1 MNHNY, CDR2 SVGAGI (reference sequence). CDR3 loop: CASRTTSGRDYEQYF. Here the CDR3 DNA reads TGTGCCAGCAGGACTACTAGCGGGAGGGACTACGAGCAGTACTTC.

The chain links TRBV5-5 to TRBJ1-6; 7 positions agree with TRBD1. CDR1 is SGHKS and CDR2 is YYEKEE in the germline V gene (reference sequence). With 2 bases clipped from V and 7 bases from J, the junction kept 3 bases outside the gene matches. There are 14 residues in the CDR3. CDR3 coding DNA: TGTGCCAGCAGCTTAACAGGGGAAAATTCACCCCTCCACTTT. Translated, it gives CASSLTGENSPLHF.

The chain employs TRBV9 and TRBJ2-1; 8 nucleotides line up with TRBD1. Germline values: CDR1 SGDLS, CDR2 YYNGEE. CDR3 length equals 15 residues. J was trimmed by 2 bases and V by 6 bases; bases with no gene match: 7. This CDR3 is CASNPSGGAYNEQFF. The CDR3 region has the DNA TGTGCCAGCAACCCCTCAGGGGGCGCCTACAATGAGCAGTTCTTC.

V and J are TRBV6-5 and TRBJ2-3, with D possibly TRBD1 on 5 matching bases. V was trimmed by 0 bases and J by 2 bases, leaving 9 bases between them. The CDR3 has 15 residues. Germline V gives CDR1 MNHEY, CDR2 SVGAGI. Here the CDR3 reads CASSYSRGITDTQYF. The CDR3 nucleotides read TGTGCCAGCAGTTACTCTAGGGGAATCACAGATACGCAGTATTTT.

The DNA of the CDR3 is TGTGCCAGTAGTAATCCCCAGGGTAGCACAGATACGCAGTATTTT. Its translation is CASSNPQGSTDTQYF. The chain carries TRBV19 and TRBJ2-3; D possibly corresponds to TRBD1 (5 bases). The CDR3 length is 15 residues. Between the trimmed V and J ends, which lost 4 bases and 0 bases, there was a span of 11 bases. CDR1 LNHDA and CDR2 SQIVND come from the germline V gene (reference sequence).

J is TRBJ1-2 and V is TRBV19, with 9 positions matching TRBD1. J lost 5 bases, V lost 5 bases, and 9 bases had no gene match. CDR1 is LNHDA and CDR2 is SQIVND in the germline V gene (reference sequence). The CDR3 loop spans 15 amino acids. This CDR3 is CASSASPGTGYGYTF. The CDR3 DNA is TGTGCCAGTAGTGCGTCCCCAGGGACAGGGTATGGCTACACCTTC. The full variable domain, rest sourced from reference TRBV19 and TRBJ1-2, is DGGITQSPKYLFRKEGQNVTLSCEQNLNHDAMYWYRQDPGQGLRLIYYSQIVNDFQKGDIAEGYSVSREKKESFPLTVTSAQKNPTAFYLCASSASPGTGYGYTFGSGTRLTVV.

This clone was seen more than once but under ten times. The chain carries TRBV5-1 and TRBJ1-2; 11 bases line up with TRBD1. V was pared by 3 bases and J by 3 bases, with 1 base of the junction left unmatched. The CDR3 covers 14 residues. Germline CDR1 and CDR2: SGHRS and YFSETQ. This chain's CDR3 is CASSSGQGDYGYTF. CDR3 DNA sequence: TGCGCCAGCAGCTCGGGACAGGGGGACTATGGCTACACCTTC.

The chain has TRBV7-2 and TRBJ2-3, with D possibly TRBD2 on 6 matching bases. The V end was cut by 5 bases, the J end by 5 bases, with 20 bases between. This CDR3 contains 16 residues. Germline CDR1 reads SGHTA; CDR2 reads FQGNSA. CDR3 residues: CASSKPPGVGEDTQYF. The CDR3 bases are TGTGCCAGCAGCAAACCTCCGGGGGTAGGGGAAGATACGCAGTATTTT.